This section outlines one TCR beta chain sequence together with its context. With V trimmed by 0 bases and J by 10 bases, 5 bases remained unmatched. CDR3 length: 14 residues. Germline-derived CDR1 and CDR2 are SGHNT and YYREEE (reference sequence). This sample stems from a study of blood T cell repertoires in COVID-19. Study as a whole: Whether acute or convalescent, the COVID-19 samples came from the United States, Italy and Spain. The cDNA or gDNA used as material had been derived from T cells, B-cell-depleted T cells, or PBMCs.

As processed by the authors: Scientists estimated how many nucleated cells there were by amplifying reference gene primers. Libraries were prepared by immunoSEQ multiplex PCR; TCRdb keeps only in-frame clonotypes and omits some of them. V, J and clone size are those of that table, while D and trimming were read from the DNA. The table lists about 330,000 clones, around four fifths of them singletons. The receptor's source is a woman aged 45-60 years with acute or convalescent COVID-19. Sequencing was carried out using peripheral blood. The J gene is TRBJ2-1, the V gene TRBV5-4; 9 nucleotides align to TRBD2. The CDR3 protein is CASSLVAGELEQFF. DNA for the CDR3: TGTGCCAGCAGCTTGGTAGCGGGAGAGCTAGAGCAGTTCTTC.